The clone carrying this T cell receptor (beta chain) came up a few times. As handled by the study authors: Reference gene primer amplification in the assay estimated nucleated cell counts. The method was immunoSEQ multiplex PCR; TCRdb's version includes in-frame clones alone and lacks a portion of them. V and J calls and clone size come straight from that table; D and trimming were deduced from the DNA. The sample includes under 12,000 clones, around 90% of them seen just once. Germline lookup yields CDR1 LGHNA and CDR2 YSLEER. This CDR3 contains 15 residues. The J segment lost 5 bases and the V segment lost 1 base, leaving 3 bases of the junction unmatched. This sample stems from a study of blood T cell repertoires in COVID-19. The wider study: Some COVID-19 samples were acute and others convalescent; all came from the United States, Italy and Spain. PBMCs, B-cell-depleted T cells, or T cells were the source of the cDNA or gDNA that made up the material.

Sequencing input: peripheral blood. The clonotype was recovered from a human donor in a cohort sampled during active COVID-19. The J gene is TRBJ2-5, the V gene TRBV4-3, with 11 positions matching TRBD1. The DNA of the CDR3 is TGCGCCAGCAGCCAAGGTGGACAGGGGGCCGAGACCCAGTACTTC. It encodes CASSQGGQGAETQYF.